The rows below give T cell receptor beta chains drawn from one sample of a study of T cells in Graves' hyperthyroidism and ophthalmopathy. Using its own MiXCR run on the multiplex PCR reads, TCRdb lists one record per CDR3 protein. The sample gives a few hundred thousand distinct CDR3 sequences, more than 45% of which show up once; approximately 8.4% is in the top ten. Specimen: peripheral blood or thyroid tissue (not recorded which). Receptors were obtained from a woman younger than 35 with Graves' hyperthyroidism. CDR3s include the opening cysteine and the closing phenylalanine or tryptophan. D genes are given only for firm matches. Expanded clones are given a class, and other clones once, few, many or no size at all.

TGTGCCAGCAGAGGAACTGCGACAGGCGCGAACACCGGGGAGCTGTTTTTT	CASRGTATGANTGELFF	TRBJ2-2	few	TRBV6-6	-
TGTGCCAGCAGAAAGGGGCTAGCGGTCCAACCCAGCGAGCAGTACTTC	CASRKGLAVQPSEQYF	TRBJ2-7	-	TRBV2	TRBD2
TGTGCCAGCAGCCAAGGGTGGGATGAGCAGTTCTTC	CASSQGWDEQFF	TRBJ2-1	-	TRBV7-6	-
TGTGCCAGCAGTACCTCGGGACAGAGCTACACCTTC	CASSTSGQSYTF	TRBJ1-2	many	TRBV12-3/TRBV12-4	TRBD1
TGTGCCACCAGTGATTACTGGGAGAGCGGGAGTGGTACAGATACGCAGTATTTT	CATSDYWESGSGTDTQYF	TRBJ2-3	many	TRBV24-1	TRBD2
TGTGCCAGCAGGGGGACAGGGGGTAATGAAAAACTGTTTTTT	CASRGTGGNEKLFF	TRBJ1-4	many	TRBV12-3/TRBV12-4	TRBD1
TGTGCCAGTAGTAATGACAGGGGGAGACGGGAGACCCAGTACTTC	CASSNDRGRRETQYF	TRBJ2-5	-	TRBV19	TRBD1
TGTGCCAGCAGTTACTCGAAAGGCGAGACCCAGTACTTC	CASSYSKGETQYF	TRBJ2-5	-	TRBV6-5	-
TGTGCCAGCAGTCCCCGGGCCAGGGGCCAACTGATCACAGATACGCAGTATTTT	CASSPRARGQLITDTQYF	TRBJ2-3	-	TRBV2	-
TGTGCCATCAGTGAGATCTGGGTTAGCAATCAGCCCCAGCATTTT	CAISEIWVSNQPQHF	TRBJ1-5	many	TRBV10-3	-
TGTGCCAGCTCTAAATACCACGGGGAGACCCAGTACTTC	CASSKYHGETQYF	TRBJ2-5	few	TRBV18	-
TGTGCCTGGAGTGTGAGGGACTACGAGCAGTACTTC	CAWSVRDYEQYF	TRBJ2-7	many	TRBV30	-
TGTGCCAGCAGTAACTCGGACAGGATGAACACTGAAGCTTTCTTT	CASSNSDRMNTEAFF	TRBJ1-1	many	TRBV6-5	TRBD1
TGCGCCAGCAGCCGACAGGGTAAAGGGGATATGCCCCAGCATTTT	CASSRQGKGDMPQHF	TRBJ1-5	many	TRBV4-1	TRBD1
TGTGCCAGTGGACTAGCGGGCAACAATGAGCAGTTTTTT	CASGLAGNNEQFF	TRBJ2-2	-	TRBV7-9	TRBD2
TGCAGCGTTGAAGGAAGGATTAGCGGGAAGGAAGAGGCCCAGTACTTC	CSVEGRISGKEEAQYF	TRBJ2-5	-	TRBV29-1	TRBD2
TGTGCCACCAATCAGGACAGGGGGTACGGTTCACCCCTCCACTTT	CATNQDRGYGSPLHF	TRBJ1-6	-	TRBV15	TRBD1
TGTGCCACCAGCAGCTTGGAACAGGAAGTTTACGAGCAGTACTTC	CATSSLEQEVYEQYF	TRBJ2-7	-	TRBV15	-
TGCAGCGTGGTTTCGACAGATACGCAGTATTTT	CSVVSTDTQYF	TRBJ2-3	-	TRBV29-1	-
TGCGCCAGCAGCCTAAGACTAGCGGGGAGCACTCAGCCCCAGCATTTT	CASSLRLAGSTQPQHF	TRBJ1-5	-	TRBV5-1	-
TGCAGCGTTGCCACCGGGACAGGGGATTCACCCCTCCACTTT	CSVATGTGDSPLHF	TRBJ1-6	-	TRBV29-1	TRBD1
TGCGCCAGCAGCTCCGCGCGACAGCTCTCCTACGAGCAGTACTTC	CASSSARQLSYEQYF	TRBJ2-7	many	TRBV5-1	-
TGCAGTGCTACCCCACGTACGGGACGGTTCCTCGAGACCCAGTACTTC	CSATPRTGRFLETQYF	TRBJ2-5	many	TRBV20-1	-
TGCGCCAGCAGCCAAGGATTAGCGGGAAGGGGCTATGGCTACACCTTC	CASSQGLAGRGYGYTF	TRBJ1-2	many	TRBV4-1	-
TGTGCCAGCTCACCACCGTTAGGACACGGGAGCTACGAGCAGTACTTC	CASSPPLGHGSYEQYF	TRBJ2-7	many	TRBV18	-
TGTGCCAGCAGACGGGACTGGGACAATGAGCAGTTCTTC	CASRRDWDNEQFF	TRBJ2-1	few	TRBV2	-
TGTGCCGCCAGCGGAGCACAGGGGGGGAGAGGCTACACCTTC	CAASGAQGGRGYTF	TRBJ1-2	-	TRBV15	TRBD1
TGTGCCAGCAGTGAAGAGGTTGGCAGGGGCCCCCGGTACGAGCAGTACTTC	CASSEEVGRGPRYEQYF	TRBJ2-7	-	TRBV6-1	-
TGCAGTGCTAGAGATAGAGACACGGGGACCGGTGAAGCTTTCTTT	CSARDRDTGTGEAFF	TRBJ1-1	many	TRBV20-1	-
TGCGCCAGCAGCCAAGTTGCCGGGTTTGAGCAGTACTTC	CASSQVAGFEQYF	TRBJ2-7	many	TRBV4-1	-
TGTGCCAGCAGTGAATCAAGGAATGAAAAACTGTTTTTT	CASSESRNEKLFF	TRBJ1-4	-	TRBV25-1	-
TGTGCCAGCAGTTTGGGTGAAGTCGATTACCACTATGGCTACACCTTC	CASSLGEVDYHYGYTF	TRBJ1-2	many	TRBV5-5	-
TGTGCCAGCAGCTTACGGACACTCTACGAGCAGTACTTC	CASSLRTLYEQYF	TRBJ2-7	many	TRBV7-9	-
TGTGCCAGCAGTTACTCGACGGCGGGAAGGCGCCAAGAGACCCAGTACTTC	CASSYSTAGRRQETQYF	TRBJ2-5	many	TRBV6-2/TRBV6-3	-
TGTGCCAGCAGACAAAAAACAGGGTCGGTCACTGAAGCTTTCTTT	CASRQKTGSVTEAFF	TRBJ1-1	few	TRBV27	-
TGTGCCACCAGTGATTTTCAAGAGACCCAGTACTTC	CATSDFQETQYF	TRBJ2-5	many	TRBV24-1	-
TGTGCCAGCAGCTTGAAGGGGGAGCTGTTTTTT	CASSLKGELFF	TRBJ2-2	few	TRBV7-8	-
TGTGCCACCAGCAAACTATCAGGGGAAGTAGGGGCTGGCTACACCTTC	CATSKLSGEVGAGYTF	TRBJ1-2	once	TRBV15	-
TGTGCCAGCAGTTTGGGACAGGTGATATCAGCTTTCTTT	CASSLGQVISAFF	TRBJ1-1	-	TRBV12-3/TRBV12-4	TRBD1
TGTGCCAGCAGCTTAGGGTTCCGAAGGAGGGAGCAGTACTTC	CASSLGFRRREQYF	TRBJ2-7	-	TRBV11-1	-
TGCAGCGTTGAAGATCTAGTGAGGGGAGCTTTCTTT	CSVEDLVRGAFF	TRBJ1-1	-	TRBV29-1	-
TGCGCCAGCAGCCGCCGGGACAGGAGCCAAGAGACCCAGTACTTC	CASSRRDRSQETQYF	TRBJ2-5	-	TRBV4-1	TRBD1
TGTGCCAGCAGTTACTATGGGACAGGCCAGAACACTGAAGCTTTCTTT	CASSYYGTGQNTEAFF	TRBJ1-1	many	TRBV2	TRBD1
TGTGCCAGCAGCTCCCCGGAGGAACCTCTCTATGGCTACACCTTC	CASSSPEEPLYGYTF	TRBJ1-2	many	TRBV5-4	-
TGTGCCAGCAGCCAAAGTGACAAAGCTAACTATGGCTACACCTTC	CASSQSDKANYGYTF	TRBJ1-2	few	TRBV3-1	-
TGTGCCTCTTCCGCGGCTAGCGGGAGATACGAGACCCAGTACTTC	CASSAASGRYETQYF	TRBJ2-5	-	TRBV10-3	TRBD2
TGTGCCAGCAGCCTCTGGACTAGCGGGAGCTCCTACGAGCAGTACTTC	CASSLWTSGSSYEQYF	TRBJ2-7	many	TRBV11-2	TRBD2
TGTGCCAGCAGCTTAGGACTAGCGGGAGTATTT	CASSLGLAGVF	TRBJ1-4	-	TRBV7-9	-
-	CASSLSAGSCFF	TRBJ2-2	-	TRBV7-3	-
TGCAGTGCTAGACCTTCTAGCGGGAGGGCCCAAGAGACCCAGTACTTC	CSARPSSGRAQETQYF	TRBJ2-5	many	TRBV20-1	TRBD2
TGCAGTGCTGGGAGGGATAACACTGAAGCTTTCTTT	CSAGRDNTEAFF	TRBJ1-1	many	TRBV20-1	-
TGTGCCAGCAGACACGGTAGGGAGAGGGGCTACACCTTC	CASRHGRERGYTF	TRBJ1-2	-	TRBV12-3/TRBV12-4	-
TGTGCCACCAGCAGGATGGGATCTTCGGAAAAACTGTTTTTT	CATSRMGSSEKLFF	TRBJ1-4	-	TRBV15	-